This T cell receptor (beta chain) was identified during a study of OX40 agonist ivuxolimab in advanced cancers. The wider study: Every 2 weeks, patients received ivuxolimab intravenously, dosed at 0.01 to 10 mg/kg. A mean age of roughly 60 years, range about 20 to 90, was recorded, and approximately 85% were male. Whole-study results and caveats: In general, CD8+ T cells held more expanded clones than CD4+ did, on average. Doses of 0.1 to 3.0 mg/kg were accompanied by clonal expansion of CD4+ and CD8+ blood T cells by week 6.

Note on this clone: Its target is not known. Different DNA sequences within this sample yield the same CDR3.

Assay used: immunoSEQ multiplex PCR; TCRdb lists only in-frame clones, some missing. This table has about 48,000 clones, about 89% appearing once. V lost 2 bases, J lost 4 bases, and 2 bases lay in between. This CDR3 contains 11 residues. Looked up from germline, CDR1 is MNHEY and CDR2 is SMNVEV (reference sequence). The chain recombines TRBV27 with TRBJ2-5; D remains unclear. The sequenced sample was CD4+ or CD8+ T cells sorted from blood, obtained in a trial of the OX40 agonist ivuxolimab. The receptor was derived from an adult with an advanced solid tumor such as melanoma, head and neck, liver or kidney cancer. The CDR3 loop is CASSLGETQYF. The CDR3 DNA reads as TGTGCCAGCAGTTTAGGAGAGACCCAGTACTTC.